Each of the 24 T cell receptor beta chains below was sequenced from the same sample in a study of vaccination and CD4 T cells after COVID-19. The treatment is: roughly 10-day PBMC culture with coronavirus spike peptide pools or control peptides (ViraFEST assay). No antigens are known for them. Cultured CD4+ T cells had their DNA profiled by the Oncomine TCR Beta short-read assay. TCRdb re-analysed the PCR reads in MiXCR, keeping a single row per CDR3 protein. The sample yields about 7,100 distinct CDR3 sequences, 66% seen once. Sequenced input: CD4+ T cells from blood, cultured in vitro. All receptors come from a human donor who had recovered from COVID-19.

This chain links TRBV6-1 with TRBJ1-1, with 7 bases fitting TRBD1. With V trimmed by 6 bases and J by 1 base, 17 bases remained unmatched. CDR1 MNHNS and CDR2 SASEGT come from the germline V gene. The CDR3 has 18 residues. For the CDR3, the DNA is TGTGCCAGCAGCCACAGACAAGACTCGGGACAGAAGAACACTGAAGCTTTCTTT. It is translated as CASSHRQDSGQKNTEAFF.

The chain employs TRBV18 and TRBJ1-5; D possibly corresponds to TRBD1 (6 bases). The V gene's germline CDR1 is KGHSH and CDR2 LQKENI. V shed 2 bases and J shed 9 bases, with 17 bases lying between them. This CDR3 has 15 amino acids. CDR3 bases: TGTGCCAGCTCACCAGATGCTGGGGGGCCCTGGCCCCAGCATTTT. Protein product: CASSPDAGGPWPQHF.

The chain has TRBV7-2 and TRBJ1-5, with D uncertain. CDR3 length: 14 amino acids. With 1 base removed from V and 5 bases from J, the gap between germline ends came to 9 bases. The germline V gene has CDR1 SGHTA and CDR2 FQGNSA. The DNA of the CDR3 is TGTGCCAGCAGCTTAGAGGGAAGCGATCAGCCCCAGCATTTT. Translation gives CASSLEGSDQPQHF.

This clonotype turned up a few times. The V and J genes are TRBV20-1 and TRBJ2-5, with TRBD1 identical over 8 bases. CDR3 length equals 15 residues. V was pared by 2 bases and J by 1 base, with 6 bases of the junction left unmatched. The germline gives CDR1 DFQATT, CDR2 SNEGSKA (reference sequence). As DNA, the CDR3 is TGCAGTGCTAGATTTCGGACAGGGACCCAAGAGACCCAGTACTTC. This sequence encodes CSARFRTGTQETQYF.

V usage is TRBV20-1 and J usage is TRBJ1-2, with D possibly TRBD1 on 5 matching bases. CDR3 length: 13 amino acids. The germline V gene encodes CDR1 DFQATT and CDR2 SNEGSKA (reference sequence). V was shortened by 6 bases and J by 4 bases, with 15 bases between the two germline ends. The CDR3 nucleotides are TGCAGTGCATCTCAGGGAGGAGGCTATGGCTACACCTTC. Amino acid sequence: CSASQGGGYGYTF.

This clonotype turned up a few times. The chain couples TRBV7-6 to TRBJ2-5; TRBD2 might be the D (5 bases). CDR1 and CDR2 (germline): SGHVS, FNYEAQ. V was trimmed by 5 bases and J by 5 bases, leaving 9 bases between them. The CDR3 loop spans 12 amino acids. The CDR3 reads CASSQLAETQYF. DNA of the CDR3: TGTGCCAGCAGCCAATTAGCGGAGACCCAGTACTTC.

The rearrangement links TRBV20-1 to TRBJ2-3; D unresolved. The germline gives CDR1 DFQATT, CDR2 SNEGSKA (reference sequence). This CDR3 is built from 14 residues. V lost 1 base and J 0 bases, leaving 8 bases between the germline ends. For the CDR3, the DNA is TGCAGTGCTAGAGCGGTAACTAGCACAGATACGCAGTATTTT. Protein: CSARAVTSTDTQYF.

In this sample, this clonotype turned up once. The chain couples TRBV2 to TRBJ2-7, with TRBD2 identical over 12 bases. Germline CDR1 is SNHLY and CDR2 is FYNNEI. The CDR3 contains 15 residues. V dropped 6 bases and J dropped 2; count of bases not matched to a gene: 5. The CDR3 DNA is TGTGCCAGCAGGCAAGCTAGCGGGGGGGCCTACGAGCAGTACTTC. Translation: CASRQASGGAYEQYF.

Concerning this clonotype itself: This may arise from a read error, as a much more abundant clone is one base away. The chain links TRBV10-3 to TRBJ2-5; 10 nucleotides match TRBD1. This CDR3 has 15 amino acids. Germline CDR1 is ENHRY and CDR2 is SYGVKD. The V segment lost 5 bases and the J segment 4 bases; nucleotides outside the gene matches: 7. CDR3 loop: CAISWTGGTPETQYF. The DNA of the CDR3 is TGTGCCATCAGTTGGACAGGGGGTACCCCAGAGACCCAGTACTTC.

This clonotype was detected a few times. This rearrangement joins TRBV7-3 to TRBJ2-6; perhaps TRBD1 as D (6 bases). Per germline, CDR1 SGHTA and CDR2 FQGTGA. The CDR3 runs to 18 residues. V lost 3 bases, J lost 0 bases, and 15 bases lay in between. CDR3 residues: CASSLGWDISSGANVLTF. The CDR3 nucleotides read TGTGCCAGCAGCTTGGGTTGGGACATAAGCTCTGGGGCCAACGTCCTGACTTTC.

This clonotype has just one count. This rearrangement joins TRBV2 to TRBJ2-7; the D call may be TRBD1 or TRBD2 (5 bases each). The CDR3 is 18 amino acids. The germline gives CDR1 SNHLY, CDR2 FYNNEI. Trimming removed 4 bases from V and 2 bases from J, with 24 bases in between. CDR3 sequence reads: CASSVGAWGTETPYEQYF. The CDR3 DNA sequence: TGTGCCAGCAGTGTCGGTGCGTGGGGGACCGAGACCCCCTACGAGCAGTACTTC.

CDR3: CSASGELLAKNIQYF. Written as DNA, the CDR3 is TGCAGTGCTAGTGGCGAGTTACTAGCCAAAAACATTCAGTACTTC. The chain recombines TRBV20-1 with TRBJ2-4; the D is unclear. Trimming removed 3 bases from V and 0 bases from J, with 12 bases in between. Germline V gene lookup returns CDR1 DFQATT and CDR2 SNEGSKA (reference sequence). The CDR3 length is 15 residues.

The gene calls are TRBV15 and TRBJ1-2; no clear D. Germline V CDR1 and CDR2: LNHNV, YYDKDF (reference sequence). Trimming shortened V by 0 bases and J by 3 bases, and 8 bases separated the two germline ends. CDR3 length: 14 amino acids. CDR3: CATSRDQLHYGYTF. DNA for the CDR3: TGTGCCACCAGCAGAGATCAGCTGCACTATGGCTACACCTTC.

Concerning this clonotype: This may be a read error, as it is one base from a much larger clone. V is TRBV5-1 and J is TRBJ2-7, with 7 positions matching TRBD2. The length of the CDR3 is 15 residues. Germline CDR1 is SGHRS and CDR2 is YFSETQ. J gave up 1 base and V 3 bases, and 7 bases lay outside the gene matches. Here the CDR3 reads CASSSTGGRSYEQYF. As DNA, the CDR3 is TGCGCCAGCAGCTCCACGGGGGGTAGGTCCTACGAGCAGTACTTC.

The J gene is TRBJ1-2, the V gene TRBV6-7, with 7 bases aligning to TRBD1. TRBV6-7 is an ORF, and what it does is uncertain. This CDR3 spans 15 amino acids. The J segment lost 2 bases and the V segment lost 2 bases, leaving 5 bases of the junction unmatched. The CDR3 loop is CASSYVQGLNYGYTF. The DNA of the CDR3 is TGTGCCAGCAGTTACGTACAGGGGCTGAACTATGGCTACACCTTC.

The chain has TRBV12-3 or TRBV12-4 and TRBJ1-5; no clear D. The CDR3 is 13 amino acids. Trimming removed 6 bases from V and 5 bases from J, with 11 bases in between. The CDR3 DNA reads TGTGCCAGCAGACGACGGGTGGATCAGCCCCAGCATTTT. Translated, it gives CASRRRVDQPQHF.

The chain links TRBV7-8 to TRBJ1-5, with D unclear. The CDR3 is made up of 16 amino acids. Per the germline V gene, CDR1 is SGHVS and CDR2 is FQNEAQ. The V and J ends lost 3 bases and 7 bases respectively, with 19 bases between them. The CDR3 DNA is TGTGCCAGCAGCTTCGCCGACGAGGGATCGTGGCAGCCCCAGCATTTT. Translated, it gives CASSFADEGSWQPQHF. Combining the CDR3 with reference TRBV7-8 and TRBJ1-5 gives the whole variable domain GAGVSQSPRYKVAKRGQDVALRCDPISGHVSLFWYQQALGQGPEFLTYFQNEAQLDKSGLPSDRFFAERPEGSVSTLKIQRTQQEDSAVYLCASSFADEGSWQPQHFGDGTRLSIL.

This clonotype showed up just a few times. J is TRBJ2-4 and V is TRBV20-1; 7 bases are shared with TRBD2. The V and J ends lost 0 bases and 15 bases, in that order; junction bases with no gene match: 5. This CDR3 comprises 11 residues. Germline loops: CDR1 DFQATT, CDR2 SNEGSKA (reference sequence). CDR3 nucleotide sequence: TGCAGTGCTAGAGATAGGAGGACTAGGTACTTC. It translates to CSARDRRTRYF.

This clonotype showed up just a few times. The CDR3 DNA follows: TGTGCCAGCAGTGATGAGGACGGGACTGAAGCTTTCTTT. Residues: CASSDEDGTEAFF. The chain is built from TRBV2 and TRBJ1-1; D is uncertain. This CDR3 spans 13 amino acids. Germline CDR1 and CDR2: SNHLY and FYNNEI. V lost 3 bases and J lost 5, with 10 bases in between.

The rearrangement joins TRBV6-1 to TRBJ2-7, with D unclear. V was clipped by 4 bases and J by 1 base, with 11 bases between them. The CDR3 contains 14 residues. The germline CDR1 and CDR2 sequences are MNHNS and SASEGT. As DNA, the CDR3 is TGTGCCAGCAGTGTTCACCGAGGTTCCTACGAGCAGTACTTC. The encoded protein is CASSVHRGSYEQYF.

The CDR3 sequence is CASSPLNGWNTEAFF. CDR3 DNA sequence: TGTGCCAGCAGTCCTCTCAACGGATGGAACACTGAAGCTTTCTTT. The chain recombines TRBV27 with TRBJ1-1; no firm D call. CDR3 length: 15 amino acids. CDR1 MNHEY and CDR2 SMNVEV come from the germline V gene (reference sequence). V lost 5 bases and J 1 base, leaving 14 bases between the germline ends.

The chain is built from TRBV2 and TRBJ1-2; D not resolved. The V and J ends lost 3 bases and 4 bases respectively, with 9 bases between them. CDR3 length: 13 amino acids. Germline-derived CDR1 and CDR2 are SNHLY and FYNNEI. The CDR3 bases are TGTGCCAGCAGTGATACCTCGGGCTATGGCTACACCTTC. Protein product: CASSDTSGYGYTF.

The rearrangement joins TRBV7-3 to TRBJ1-6, with D possibly matching TRBD1 (5 bases). V lost 1 base and J 7 bases, leaving 11 bases between the germline ends. Per the germline V gene, CDR1 is SGHTA and CDR2 is FQGTGA. The CDR3 contains 15 residues. CDR3 DNA sequence: TGTGCCAGCAGCTTAAACGCAGGGCAAAATTCACCCCTCCACTTT. This sequence encodes CASSLNAGQNSPLHF.

This clonotype came up a few times. The rearrangement joins TRBV6-5 to TRBJ2-7; no firm D call. CDR1 is MNHEY, CDR2 SVGAGI, per germline. V lost 4 bases, J lost 4 bases, and 11 bases lay in between. The length of the CDR3 is 13 residues. Here the CDR3 DNA reads TGTGCCAGCAGTTCACCGATTAAGTACGAGCAGTACTTC. This sequence encodes CASSSPIKYEQYF.